This TCR beta chain derives from a study of T cell responses to AZD1222 COVID-19 vaccine. About the study: Second-dose schedules of about 4 or about 12 weeks were combined. Study outcomes and limitations: Just six AZD1222 recipients were seropositive at baseline. Most donors were white British and more were female, and clonal diversity was possibly underestimated. CD4 TCRs associated with vaccination spanned spike, dominating at 160-218 and 743-854.

About this clone: Its antigen remains unidentified.

Method: immunoSEQ multiplex PCR; TCRdb's copy keeps in-frame clones and lacks some. The top ten clones hold around 5.8% of a sample with 75,000 to 100,000 clones, roughly 87% of them seen once. Sample: peripheral blood, taken on day 0 of AZD1222 vaccination. The sequence derives from an adult in good health.

CDR3 nucleotides: TGTGCCAGCAGCTTCGGACTAGACGAGACCCAGTACTTC. Translating gives CASSFGLDETQYF. The rearrangement links TRBV7-2 to TRBJ2-5; 7 bases align to TRBD2. The germline CDR1 and CDR2 sequences are SGHTA and FQGNSA. Germline trimming cut 3 bases from V and 5 bases from J; bases unmatched to any gene: 3. This CDR3 is 13 amino acids long.